Listed below are T cell receptor beta chains from one sample, sequenced in a study of blood T cell repertoires in COVID-19. TCRdb's copy holds only in-frame clones and misses some; the assay was immunoSEQ multiplex PCR. Of about 40,000 clones in the sample, about 79% were seen once. Material for sequencing was peripheral blood. Receptors were obtained from a human donor with acute or convalescent COVID-19. The donor label of this sample is uncertain. Each CDR3 is given with its conserved first and last residue. D genes are given only for firm matches. Size values are once, few and many counts, or a class for expanded clones, and some rows have none.

>TRBV6-4|.|TRBJ2-1|TRBD2
TGTGCCAGCAGCAGGGACCGAACGGCGGGAGCGAGGGGTGAGCAGTTCTTC
CASSRDRTAGARGEQFF
>TRBV5-1|.|TRBJ2-7|TRBD1
TGCGCCAGCAGCTTGGAGGACAGGGGCCAGAGGGACTTC
CASSLEDRGQRDF
>TRBV30|.|TRBJ2-3|.
TGTGCCTGGAGAGGTGGGGGCTTTAGCACAGATACGCAGTATTTT
CAWRGGGFSTDTQYF
>TRBV2|.|TRBJ2-7|.
TGTGCCAGCAGTGCCAGGCTCCACCAGTACTTC
CASSARLHQYF
>TRBV15|.|TRBJ1-6|.
TGTGCCACCAGCAGAGAAGCCTCCTATAATTCACCCCTCCACTTT
CATSREASYNSPLHF
>TRBV4-1|.|TRBJ1-2|.
TGCGCCAGCAGCCAAGATATGGCTTACTATGGCTACACCTTC
CASSQDMAYYGYTF
>TRBV2|.|TRBJ1-6|.
TGTGCCAGCAGTGATAAGTTTGCAGGCTCCTATAATTCACCCCTCCACTTT
CASSDKFAGSYNSPLHF
>TRBV19|.|TRBJ1-6|TRBD1
TGTGCCAGTAGTGCGAGGGGGCGATTGAATTTTCGGGGTTCACCCCTCCACTTT
CASSARGRLNFRGSPLHF
>TRBV6-5|.|TRBJ2-3|.
TGTGCCAGCAACGTGCGTGGAGATACGCAGTATTTT
CASNVRGDTQYF
>TRBV27|.|TRBJ2-5|TRBD2
TGTGCCAGCAGTAGCCGACTAGCGGGAGGGGGAGCCCAAGAGACCCAGTACTTC
CASSSRLAGGGAQETQYF
>TRBV28|.|TRBJ2-3|TRBD2
TGTGCCAGCAGTCAAAAGAGGACTAGCGGGGGCCGTCGGGATACGCAGTATTTT
CASSQKRTSGGRRDTQYF
>TRBV18|few|TRBJ1-6|TRBD1
TGTGCCAGCTCACCCGACAGGGTAACGTCACCCCTCCACTTT
CASSPDRVTSPLHF
>TRBV7-9|.|TRBJ2-2|.
TGTGCCAGCAGCGCAGGCGGACTCCCGAGGAACACCGGGGAGCTGTTTTTT
CASSAGGLPRNTGELFF
>TRBV4-2|.|TRBJ2-6|.
TGTGCCAGCAGCCAAGTGGCCGGGAGTAGTCCTGGGGCCAACGTCCTGACTTTC
CASSQVAGSSPGANVLTF
>TRBV19|.|TRBJ2-4|TRBD2
TGTGCCAGTAGACAACCGGGACTAGCGGGAGAGTGGACACGGAACATTCAGTACTTC
CASRQPGLAGEWTRNIQYF
>TRBV6-5|.|TRBJ1-4|.
TGTGCCAGCAGTTACTCGAATCCCATATCCGGGGGGGGATTGTTTTTT
CASSYSNPISGGGLFF
>TRBV7-2|.|TRBJ1-1|.
TGTGCCAGCAGCTTGGGGGAGGGTTTTAACACTGAAGCTTTCTTT
CASSLGEGFNTEAFF
>TRBV7-2|.|TRBJ1-1|.
TGTGCCAGCAGCTTAAGCTCCGGGACAATCGGGACTGAAGCTTTCTTT
CASSLSSGTIGTEAFF
>TRBV2|.|TRBJ1-2|TRBD1
TGTGCCAGCAGACCCGGGACAGGGAGTTATGGCTACACCTTC
CASRPGTGSYGYTF
>TRBV3-1/TRBV3-2|.|TRBJ2-1|TRBD2
TGTGCCAGCAGAAACGCGGGAGGGGGGGAGCAGTTCTTC
CASRNAGGGEQFF
>TRBV6-2/TRBV6-3|.|TRBJ2-7|.
TGTGCCAGCAGTTACTCGACTTGGGGCTCACCATCCTACGAGCAGTACTTC
CASSYSTWGSPSYEQYF
>TRBV9|.|TRBJ2-1|.
TGTGCCAGCAGCGCCGAGGCGCGATCCTACAATGAGCAGTTCTTC
CASSAEARSYNEQFF
>TRBV18|.|TRBJ1-1|.
TGTGCCAGCTCACCCGATCAGGGGATCTCTGAAGCTTTCTTT
CASSPDQGISEAFF
>TRBV9|.|TRBJ1-6|.
TGTGCCAGCAGCCGAAACGGCCTCGGGGGTACTTCGTATTCACCCCTCCACTTT
CASSRNGLGGTSYSPLHF
>TRBV10-3|.|TRBJ2-1|.
TGTGCCATCAGGGGAAGGGGGAATGAGCAGTTCTTC
CAIRGRGNEQFF
>TRBV4-3|.|TRBJ1-6|TRBD1
TGCGCCAGCAGCCAAGACAGGGGGCCTAATTCACCCCTCCACTTT
CASSQDRGPNSPLHF
>TRBV18|.|TRBJ1-4|.
TGTGCCAGCTCACCGTCTGGGGGCGAAAAACTGTTTTTT
CASSPSGGEKLFF
>TRBV28|.|TRBJ2-7|TRBD2
TGTGCCAGCAGTTTCGTCGGGAGGGGGAGCTACGAGCAGTACTTC
CASSFVGRGSYEQYF
>TRBV2|.|TRBJ1-6|TRBD1
TGTGCCAGCAGAGAGTGGAGACAGGGGTCACCCCTCCACTTT
CASREWRQGSPLHF
>TRBV7-8|.|TRBJ1-4|.
TGTGCCAGCAGCCCAGGGGCCGGCGCGACTAATGAAAAACTGTTTTTT
CASSPGAGATNEKLFF
>TRBV5-1|.|TRBJ1-2|.
TGCGCCAGCAGCTTGGAAGGGCAGGGGAACTATGGCTACACCTTC
CASSLEGQGNYGYTF
>TRBV6-5|.|TRBJ1-2|.
TGTGCCAGCAGTTACCGGACTACCCCTGCTTATGGCTACACCTTC
CASSYRTTPAYGYTF
>TRBV3-1/TRBV3-2|.|TRBJ2-2|.
TGTGCCAGCAGCCCGCTGACAGCGAACACCGGGGAGCTGTTTTTT
CASSPLTANTGELFF
>TRBV5-1|.|TRBJ2-2|.
TGCGCCAGCAGCTTGGGAGGGTCGAGTCGCACCGGGGAGCTGTTTTTT
CASSLGGSSRTGELFF
>TRBV6-1|.|TRBJ2-5|.
TGTGCCAGCAGTGAAAGGTGGAGGGGTGAGACCCAGTACTTC
CASSERWRGETQYF
>TRBV9|.|TRBJ1-3|.
TGTGCCAGCAGCCGGGTACGGGACTCTGGAAACACCATATATTTT
CASSRVRDSGNTIYF
>TRBV13|.|TRBJ1-1|TRBD1
TGTGCCAGCAGCCCGACAGGGGGCACTGAAGCTTTCTTT
CASSPTGGTEAFF
>TRBV2|.|TRBJ2-5|.
TGTGCCAGCAGCTGGGGGGGCGGGGAGACCCAGTACTTC
CASSWGGGETQYF
>TRBV7-2|.|TRBJ1-5|.
TGTGCCAGCAGCTTAAATGGGCAGGGCTTCGGTGATCAGCCCCAGCATTTT
CASSLNGQGFGDQPQHF
>TRBV6-1|.|TRBJ1-2|TRBD1
TGTGCCAGCAGTGAAACTGGGACAGAAAGGGGCAGATACACCTTC
CASSETGTERGRYTF
>TRBV14|.|TRBJ2-1|.
TGTGCCAGCAGCCGGCAGGGGAATTGGCCCTACAATGAGCAGTTCTTC
CASSRQGNWPYNEQFF
>TRBV5-4|.|TRBJ2-7|.
TGTGCCAGCAGCTTGTCCTTGAGGACCCTAGCGTACCCCTACGAGCAGTACTTC
CASSLSLRTLAYPYEQYF
>TRBV19|.|TRBJ1-2|TRBD1
TGTGCCAGTAGTGCTGGACAGGGGGGAATCTATGGCTACACCTTC
CASSAGQGGIYGYTF
>TRBV5-3|.|TRBJ2-1|TRBD1
TGTGCCAGAAGCTTCCGCAGCCTTGACAGGGGACGAAATGTCAATGAGCAGTTCTTC
CARSFRSLDRGRNVNEQFF
>TRBV24-1|.|TRBJ2-1|.
TGTGCCACCAGTGAACAAACAGGGTCCTACAATGAGCAGTTCTTC
CATSEQTGSYNEQFF
>TRBV30|once|TRBJ1-5|.
TGTGCCTACACAGGGTCGAATCAGCCCCAGCATTTT
CAYTGSNQPQHF
>TRBV14|.|TRBJ1-4|TRBD1
TGTGCCAGCAGCCCCGACAGGGGGCAACGCGAAAAACTGTTTTTT
CASSPDRGQREKLFF
>TRBV5-1|few|TRBJ1-1|TRBD1
TGCGCCAGCAGCTTGGGACAGGGATTAATCGAAGCTTTCTTT
CASSLGQGLIEAFF
>TRBV4-1|.|TRBJ1-1|TRBD1
TGCGCCAGCAGCCACGCGACAGGGCTCATGAACACTGAAGCTTTCTTT
CASSHATGLMNTEAFF
>TRBV10-3|.|TRBJ2-7|TRBD2
TGTGCCATCAGTGACTCAAGCGGGACCTCCTACGAGCAGTACTTC
CAISDSSGTSYEQYF
>TRBV28|.|TRBJ1-1|.
TGTGCCAGCAGTTTATACAGAACCCTGATCACTGAAGCTTTCTTT
CASSLYRTLITEAFF
>TRBV3-1/TRBV3-2|.|TRBJ2-3|TRBD2
TGTGCCAGCAGCCAAGACTGGTTAGCGGGAGTGGTAGATACGCAGTATTTT
CASSQDWLAGVVDTQYF
>TRBV6-5|.|TRBJ1-1|TRBD1
TGTGCCAGCAGCCCGCTTGAGACAGGGGGAGCTTTCTTT
CASSPLETGGAFF
>TRBV5-1|.|TRBJ2-1|TRBD2
TGCGCCAGCAGCTTGGTTCCTAGCGGGAGTGGTGAGCAGTTCTTC
CASSLVPSGSGEQFF
>TRBV2|once|TRBJ2-1|TRBD2
TGTGCCAGCAACTTACGGACTAGTGATGAGCAGTTCTTC
CASNLRTSDEQFF